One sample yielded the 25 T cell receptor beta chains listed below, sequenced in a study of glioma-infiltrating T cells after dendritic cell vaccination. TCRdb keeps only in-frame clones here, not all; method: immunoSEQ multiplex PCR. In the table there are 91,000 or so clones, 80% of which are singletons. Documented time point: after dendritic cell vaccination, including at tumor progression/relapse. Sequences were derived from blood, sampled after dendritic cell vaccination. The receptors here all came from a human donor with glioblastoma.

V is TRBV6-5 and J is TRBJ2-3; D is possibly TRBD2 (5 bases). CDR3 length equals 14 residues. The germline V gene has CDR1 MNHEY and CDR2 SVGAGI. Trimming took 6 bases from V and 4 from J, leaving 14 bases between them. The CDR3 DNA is TGTGCCAGCAGCAGGACTCATATCGCAGATACGCAGTATTTT. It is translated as CASSRTHIADTQYF.

The CDR3 DNA follows: TGCGCCAGCAGCTTGGAGGTAGGAGGCACAGATACGCAGTATTTT. Its translation: CASSLEVGGTDTQYF. The chain recombines TRBV5-1 with TRBJ2-3; no firm D call. The germline V and J ends were trimmed by 0 bases and 1 base, with 9 bases remaining between them. The germline gives CDR1 SGHRS, CDR2 YFSETQ. The CDR3 is made up of 15 amino acids.

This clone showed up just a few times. CDR3 loop: CASSAGQGKSTYEQYF. As DNA, the CDR3 is TGTGCCAGCAGCGCGGGACAGGGTAAATCTACCTACGAGCAGTACTTC. The chain is built from TRBV9 and TRBJ2-7; 9 positions agree with TRBD1. V dropped 3 bases and J dropped 2; count of bases not matched to a gene: 9. CDR1 and CDR2 (germline): SGDLS, YYNGEE. The CDR3 sequence is 16 residues long. The variable domain in full, with the rest retrieved from reference TRBV9 and TRBJ2-7, is DSGVTQTPKHLITATGQRVTLRCSPRSGDLSVYWYQQSLDQGLQFLIQYYNGEERAKGNILERFSAQQFPDLHSELNLSSLELGDSALYFCASSAGQGKSTYEQYFGPGTRLTVT.

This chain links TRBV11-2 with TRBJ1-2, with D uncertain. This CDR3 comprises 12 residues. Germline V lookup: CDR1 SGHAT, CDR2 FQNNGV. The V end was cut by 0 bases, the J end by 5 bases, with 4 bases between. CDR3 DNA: TGTGCCAGCAGCTTAGATCAGTATGGCTACACCTTC. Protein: CASSLDQYGYTF. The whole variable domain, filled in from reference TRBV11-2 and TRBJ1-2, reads EAGVAQSPRYKIIEKRQSVAFWCNPISGHATLYWYQQILGQGPKLLIQFQNNGVVDDSQLPKDRFSAERLKGVDSTLKIQPAKLEDSAVYLCASSLDQYGYTFGSGTRLTVV.

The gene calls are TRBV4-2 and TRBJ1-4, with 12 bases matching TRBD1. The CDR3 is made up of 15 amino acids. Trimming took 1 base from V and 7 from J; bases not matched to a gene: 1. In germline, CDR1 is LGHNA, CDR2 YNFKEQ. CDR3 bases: TGTGCCAGCAGCCAAGGGGGACAGGGGGCTGAAAAACTGTTTTTT. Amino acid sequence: CASSQGGQGAEKLFF.

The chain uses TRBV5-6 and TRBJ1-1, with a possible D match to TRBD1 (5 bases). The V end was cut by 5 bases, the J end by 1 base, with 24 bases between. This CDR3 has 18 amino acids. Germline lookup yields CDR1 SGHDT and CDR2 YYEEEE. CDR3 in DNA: TGTGCCAGCAGTAAGAGGTCAGGGTTAGGCGGAGCGAACACTGAAGCTTTCTTT. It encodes CASSKRSGLGGANTEAFF.

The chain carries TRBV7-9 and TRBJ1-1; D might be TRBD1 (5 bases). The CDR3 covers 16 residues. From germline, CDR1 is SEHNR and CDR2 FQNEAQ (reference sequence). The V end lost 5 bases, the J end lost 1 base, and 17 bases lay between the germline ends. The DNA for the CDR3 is TGTGCCAGCAGCCCTCCAGGCGGGGCCGGGAACACTGAAGCTTTCTTT. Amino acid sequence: CASSPPGGAGNTEAFF.

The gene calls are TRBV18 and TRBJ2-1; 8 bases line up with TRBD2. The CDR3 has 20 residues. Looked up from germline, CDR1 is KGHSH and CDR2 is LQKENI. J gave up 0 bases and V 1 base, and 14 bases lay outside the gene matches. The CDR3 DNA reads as TGTGCCAGCTCACCACTAGGTCTAGCGGGTGGCCTTAGCTCCTACAATGAGCAGTTCTTC. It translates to CASSPLGLAGGLSSYNEQFF. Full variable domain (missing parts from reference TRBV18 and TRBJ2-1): NAGVMQNPRHLVRRRGQEARLRCSPMKGHSHVYWYRQLPEEGLKFMVYLQKENIIDESGMPKERFSAEFPKEGPSILRIQQVVRGDSAAYFCASSPLGLAGGLSSYNEQFFGPGTRLTVL.

The chain's CDR3 is CASSLGGSSTYEQYF. The CDR3 DNA sequence: TGTGCCAGCAGTTTGGGGGGGTCGTCGACCTACGAGCAGTACTTC. This chain uses TRBV28 with TRBJ2-7; 7 bases line up with TRBD2. Germline V gene data show CDR1 as MDHEN and CDR2 as SYDVKM. The CDR3 is 15 amino acids. V lost 3 bases and J lost 2; bases outside the gene matches: 7.

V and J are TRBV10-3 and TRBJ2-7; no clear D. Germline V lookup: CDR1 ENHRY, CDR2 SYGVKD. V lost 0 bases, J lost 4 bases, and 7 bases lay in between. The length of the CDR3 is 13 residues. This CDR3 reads CAISESRSYEQYF. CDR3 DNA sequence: TGTGCCATCAGTGAGTCGAGGTCGTACGAGCAGTACTTC.

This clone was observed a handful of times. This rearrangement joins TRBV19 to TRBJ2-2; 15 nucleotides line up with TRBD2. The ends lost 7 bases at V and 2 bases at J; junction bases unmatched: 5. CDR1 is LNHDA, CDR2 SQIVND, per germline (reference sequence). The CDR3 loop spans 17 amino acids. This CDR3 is CASKGTSGRQNTGELFF. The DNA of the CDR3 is TGTGCCAGTAAAGGGACTAGCGGGAGGCAAAACACCGGGGAGCTGTTTTTT. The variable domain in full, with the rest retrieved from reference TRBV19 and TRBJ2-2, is DGGITQSPKYLFRKEGQNVTLSCEQNLNHDAMYWYRQDPGQGLRLIYYSQIVNDFQKGDIAEGYSVSREKKESFPLTVTSAQKNPTAFYLCASKGTSGRQNTGELFFGEGSRLTVL.

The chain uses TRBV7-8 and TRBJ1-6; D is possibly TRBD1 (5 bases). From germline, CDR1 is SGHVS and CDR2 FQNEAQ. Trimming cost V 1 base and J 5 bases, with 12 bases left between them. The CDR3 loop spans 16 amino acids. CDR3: CASSLVSGLNNSPLHF. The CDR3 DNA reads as TGTGCCAGCAGCTTAGTTTCGGGACTGAATAATTCACCCCTCCACTTT.

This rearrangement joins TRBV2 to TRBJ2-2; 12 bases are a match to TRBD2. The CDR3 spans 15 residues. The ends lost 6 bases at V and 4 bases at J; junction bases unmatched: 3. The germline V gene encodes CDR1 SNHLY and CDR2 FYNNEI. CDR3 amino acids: CASRVLAGGTGELFF. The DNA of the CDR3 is TGTGCCAGCAGGGTACTAGCGGGGGGCACCGGGGAGCTGTTTTTT.

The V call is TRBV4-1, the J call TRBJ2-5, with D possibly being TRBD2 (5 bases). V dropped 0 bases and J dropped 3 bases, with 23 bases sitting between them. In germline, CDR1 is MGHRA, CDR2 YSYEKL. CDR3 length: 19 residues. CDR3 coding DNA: TGCGCCAGCAGCCAAGATGTCGTTAGGCGGGTTCGGCGCGAAGAGACCCAGTACTTC. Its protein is CASSQDVVRRVRREETQYF.

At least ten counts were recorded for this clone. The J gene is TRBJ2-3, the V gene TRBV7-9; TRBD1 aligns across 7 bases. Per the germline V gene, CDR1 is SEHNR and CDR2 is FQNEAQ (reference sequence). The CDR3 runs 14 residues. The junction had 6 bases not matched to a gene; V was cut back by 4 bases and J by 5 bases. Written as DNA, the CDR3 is TGTGCCAGCAGCTACCGGGACAGTTTAGATACGCAGTATTTT. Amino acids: CASSYRDSLDTQYF.

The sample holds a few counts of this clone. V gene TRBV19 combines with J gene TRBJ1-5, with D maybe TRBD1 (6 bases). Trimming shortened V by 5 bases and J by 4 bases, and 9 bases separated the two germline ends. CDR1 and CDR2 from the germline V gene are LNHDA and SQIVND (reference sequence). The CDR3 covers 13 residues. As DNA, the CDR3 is TGTGCCAGTAGTTGGACAGAGAATCAGCCCCAGCATTTT. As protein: CASSWTENQPQHF.

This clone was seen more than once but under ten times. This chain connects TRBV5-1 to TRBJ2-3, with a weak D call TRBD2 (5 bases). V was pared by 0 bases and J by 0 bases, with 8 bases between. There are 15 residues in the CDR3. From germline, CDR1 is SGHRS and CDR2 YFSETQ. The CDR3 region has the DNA TGCGCCAGCAGCTTGGGAGCGGCGAGCACAGATACGCAGTATTTT. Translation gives CASSLGAASTDTQYF.

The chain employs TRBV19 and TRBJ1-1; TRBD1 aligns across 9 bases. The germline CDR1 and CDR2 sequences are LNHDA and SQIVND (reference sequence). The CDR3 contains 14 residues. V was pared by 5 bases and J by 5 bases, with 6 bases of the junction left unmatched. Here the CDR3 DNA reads TGTGCCAGTAGTCTGACAGGGGGAAGGACTGAAGCTTTCTTT. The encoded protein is CASSLTGGRTEAFF.

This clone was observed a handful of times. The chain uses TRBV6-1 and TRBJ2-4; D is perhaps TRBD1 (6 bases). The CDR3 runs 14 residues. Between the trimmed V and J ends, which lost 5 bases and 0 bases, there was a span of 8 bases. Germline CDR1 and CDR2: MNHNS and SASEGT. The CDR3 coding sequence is TGTGCCAGCAGTCAGGGGAGAGCCAAAAACATTCAGTACTTC. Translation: CASSQGRAKNIQYF.

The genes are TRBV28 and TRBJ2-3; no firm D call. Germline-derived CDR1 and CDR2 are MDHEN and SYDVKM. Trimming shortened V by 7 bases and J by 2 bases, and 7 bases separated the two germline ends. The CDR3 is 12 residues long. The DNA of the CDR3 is TGTGCCAGCACAGCGAACACAGATACGCAGTATTTT. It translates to CASTANTDTQYF.

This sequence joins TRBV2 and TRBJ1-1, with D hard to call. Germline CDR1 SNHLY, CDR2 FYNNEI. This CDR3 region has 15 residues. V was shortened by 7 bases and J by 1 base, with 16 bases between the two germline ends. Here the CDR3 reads CASTPIGQPNTEAFF. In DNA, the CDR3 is TGTGCCAGCACCCCGATTGGGCAGCCGAACACTGAAGCTTTCTTT.

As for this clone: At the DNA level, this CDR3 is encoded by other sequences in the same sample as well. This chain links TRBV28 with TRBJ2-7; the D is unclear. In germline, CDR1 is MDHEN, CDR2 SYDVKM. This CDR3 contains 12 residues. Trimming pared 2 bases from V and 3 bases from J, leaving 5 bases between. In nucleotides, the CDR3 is TGTGCCAGCAGTTTACTGAGCTACGAGCAGTACTTC. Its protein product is CASSLLSYEQYF.

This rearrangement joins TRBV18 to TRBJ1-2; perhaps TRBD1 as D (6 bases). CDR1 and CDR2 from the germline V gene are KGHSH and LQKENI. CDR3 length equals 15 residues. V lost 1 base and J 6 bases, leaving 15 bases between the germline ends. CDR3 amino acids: CASSPQRDKVDGYTF. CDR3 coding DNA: TGTGCCAGCTCACCACAACGGGACAAAGTCGATGGCTACACCTTC.

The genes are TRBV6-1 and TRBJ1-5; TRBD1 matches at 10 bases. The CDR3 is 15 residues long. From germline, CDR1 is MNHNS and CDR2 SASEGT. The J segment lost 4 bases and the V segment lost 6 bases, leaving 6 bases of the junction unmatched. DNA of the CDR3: TGTGCCAGCAGCCCCGGGACAGGGGAAAATCAGCCCCAGCATTTT. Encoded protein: CASSPGTGENQPQHF.

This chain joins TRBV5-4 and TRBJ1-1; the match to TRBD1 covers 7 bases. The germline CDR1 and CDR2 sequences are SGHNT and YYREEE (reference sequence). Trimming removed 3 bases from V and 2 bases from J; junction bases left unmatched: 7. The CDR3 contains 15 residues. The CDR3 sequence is CASSSPGQLNTEAFF. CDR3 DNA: TGTGCCAGCAGCTCACCGGGACAGCTCAACACTGAAGCTTTCTTT.